Described below is a single TCR beta chain sequence and its context. The antigen remains undetermined. These data originate in a study of Ad26.COV2.S vaccination and SARS-CoV-2 variants. The table came from immunoSEQ multiplex PCR; TCRdb's copy has only in-frame clones and leaves some out. The sample has over 85,000 clones, roughly 84% seen once. Study-wide points: Vaccine recipients had higher spike-specific TCR breadth than placebo recipients.

This CDR3 spans 13 amino acids. The V gene lost 0 bases and the J gene lost 8 bases, with 9 bases spanning the gap. CDR1 and CDR2 (germline): SGHRS, YFSETQ. This sequence was found in a human donor who had recovered from COVID-19. The material sequenced was peripheral blood, taken after recovery from COVID-19. The chain carries TRBV5-1 and TRBJ2-1; no clear D gene. The CDR3 DNA sequence: TGCGCCAGCAGCTTGGATTCACCCCATGAGCAGTTCTTC. Residues: CASSLDSPHEQFF.